This is a list of T cell receptor beta chains from one sample in a study of long-term antiretroviral therapy in people with HIV. Using immunoSEQ multiplex PCR, the repertoire was profiled, and TCRdb retains in-frame clones only, with some absent. The data contain tens of thousands of clones, more than 70% of them seen just once; the ten biggest clones take up roughly 6%. The material sequenced was unsorted PBMCs, taken 0.6 years after starting antiretroviral therapy. These receptors were taken from a man between 60 and 75 years old with HIV. The CDR3 runs from the conserved cysteine through the conserved F or W. The D gene is left open where the match is weak. The size of a clone is reported for some rows only, either as once, few or many, or as a class for expanded clones.

j_gene	abundance	d_gene	v_gene	CDR3aa	CDR3nt
TRBJ1-6	-	-	TRBV11-2	CASSPPGPAPLHF	TGTGCCAGCAGCCCCCCGGGACCGGCGCCCCTCCACTTT
TRBJ2-5	-	-	TRBV2	CASSPGWTQYF	TGTGCCAGCAGTCCCGGATGGACCCAGTACTTC
TRBJ2-5	-	-	TRBV30	CAWSVGWETQYF	TGTGCCTGGAGTGTAGGGTGGGAGACCCAGTACTTC
TRBJ2-5	-	TRBD2	TRBV7-2	CASSAQRLAGEETQYF	TGTGCCAGCAGCGCACAACGACTAGCGGGGGAAGAGACCCAGTACTTC
TRBJ1-2	-	-	TRBV5-5	CASSGGGTNYGYTF	TGTGCCAGCAGCGGGGGGGGTACTAACTATGGCTACACCTTC
TRBJ1-1	once	TRBD1	TRBV5-1	CASSLEGGGVNTEAFF	TGCGCCAGCAGCTTGGAAGGGGGCGGGGTGAACACTGAAGCTTTCTTT
TRBJ2-7	-	TRBD1	TRBV7-9	CASSSGGAAPYEQYF	TGTGCCAGCAGCTCAGGGGGTGCGGCACCCTACGAGCAGTACTTC
TRBJ1-1	-	TRBD1	TRBV4-3	CASSQAHNRGGTEAFF	TGCGCCAGCAGCCAAGCCCACAACAGGGGGGGGACTGAAGCTTTCTTT
TRBJ1-5	-	-	TRBV11-2	CASSLGVGNGNQPQHF	TGTGCCAGCAGCTTAGGGGTAGGGAATGGCAATCAGCCCCAGCATTTT
TRBJ2-7	-	TRBD1	TRBV5-5	CASSSPGQGWYEQYF	TGTGCCAGCAGCTCGCCGGGACAGGGTTGGTACGAGCAGTACTTC
TRBJ1-2	-	-	TRBV5-1	CASSLEGVIYGYTF	TGCGCCAGCAGCTTGGAGGGCGTCATCTATGGCTACACCTTC
TRBJ2-7	-	-	TRBV7-3	CASSLRGTGHEQYF	TGTGCCAGCAGCTTACGAGGGACGGGGCACGAGCAGTACTTC
TRBJ1-2	few	-	TRBV5-1	CASSQGLTGAYGYTF	TGCGCCAGCAGCCAGGGTTTAACGGGTGCTTATGGCTACACCTTC
TRBJ2-5	-	-	TRBV18	CASSPFGGPGQETQYF	TGTGCCAGCTCACCGTTTGGTGGGCCAGGTCAAGAGACCCAGTACTTC
TRBJ2-1	-	TRBD2	TRBV18	CVTPRSGRCNEQFF	TGTGTCACGCCCCGCAGCGGGAGATGTAATGAGCAGTTCTTC
TRBJ2-5	-	-	TRBV10-2	CASSGTGHGEETQYF	TGCGCCAGCAGTGGGACGGGACATGGAGAAGAGACCCAGTACTTC
TRBJ1-1	-	-	TRBV7-6	CASSLVGGTLNTEAFF	TGTGCCAGCAGCTTGGTTGGGGGGACTTTGAACACTGAAGCTTTCTTT